This entry features one T cell receptor (beta chain) sequence. The data were obtained in a study of OX40 agonist ivuxolimab in advanced cancers. In the study overall: Patients treated during dose escalation were battling hepatocellular carcinoma, melanoma, renal cell or head and neck cancer.

Any history of autoimmune disease or systemic immunosuppression disqualified patients. The assay was immunoSEQ multiplex PCR, and TCRdb's table has in-frame clones only and misses some. The sample lists more than 20,000 clones; about four fifths were seen once. This receptor was identified in an adult with an advanced solid tumor such as melanoma, head and neck, liver or kidney cancer. Specimen: CD4+ or CD8+ T cells sorted from blood, collected in a trial of the OX40 agonist ivuxolimab.

The CDR3 protein is CASSLWGQDTDTQYF. Written as DNA, the CDR3 is TGTGCCAGCAGTTTATGGGGACAGGACACAGATACGCAGTATTTT. The genes are TRBV28 and TRBJ2-3, with 8 bases matching TRBD1. The junction had 1 base not matched to a gene; V was cut back by 0 bases and J by 2 bases. The CDR3 loop spans 15 amino acids. In germline, CDR1 is MDHEN, CDR2 SYDVKM.